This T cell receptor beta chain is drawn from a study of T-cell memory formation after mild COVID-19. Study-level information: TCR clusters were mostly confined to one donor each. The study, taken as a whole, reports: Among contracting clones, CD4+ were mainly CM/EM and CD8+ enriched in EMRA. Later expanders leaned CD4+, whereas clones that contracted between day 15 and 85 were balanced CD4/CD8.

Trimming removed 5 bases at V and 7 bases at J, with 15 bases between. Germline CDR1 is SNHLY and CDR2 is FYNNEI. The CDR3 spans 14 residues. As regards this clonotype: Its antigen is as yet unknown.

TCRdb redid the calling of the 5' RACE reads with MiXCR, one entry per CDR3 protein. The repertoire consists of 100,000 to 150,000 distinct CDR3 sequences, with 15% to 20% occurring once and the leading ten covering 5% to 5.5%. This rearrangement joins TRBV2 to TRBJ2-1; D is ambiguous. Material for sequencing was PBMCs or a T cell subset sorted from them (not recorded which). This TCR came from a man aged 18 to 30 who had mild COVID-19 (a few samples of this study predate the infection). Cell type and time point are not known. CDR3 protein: CASSRPPSRNEQFF. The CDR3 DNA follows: TGTGCCAGCAGTAGACCCCCGAGCCGAAATGAGCAGTTCTTC.